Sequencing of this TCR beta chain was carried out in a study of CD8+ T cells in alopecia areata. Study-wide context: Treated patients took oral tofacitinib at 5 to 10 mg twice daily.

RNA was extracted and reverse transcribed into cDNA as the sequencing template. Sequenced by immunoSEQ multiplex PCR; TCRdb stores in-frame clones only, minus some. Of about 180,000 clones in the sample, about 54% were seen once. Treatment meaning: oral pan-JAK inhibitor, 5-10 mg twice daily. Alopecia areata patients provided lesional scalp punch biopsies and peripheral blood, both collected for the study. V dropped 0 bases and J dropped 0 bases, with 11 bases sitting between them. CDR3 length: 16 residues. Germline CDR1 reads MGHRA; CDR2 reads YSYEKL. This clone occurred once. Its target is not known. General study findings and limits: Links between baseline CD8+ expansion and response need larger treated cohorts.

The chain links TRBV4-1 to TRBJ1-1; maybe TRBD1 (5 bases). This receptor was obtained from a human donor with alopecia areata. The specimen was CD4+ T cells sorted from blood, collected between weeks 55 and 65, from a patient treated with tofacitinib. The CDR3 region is CASSQDLEGMNTEAFF. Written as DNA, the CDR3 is TGCGCCAGCAGCCAAGATCTTGAGGGGATGAACACTGAAGCTTTCTTT.